This T cell receptor beta chain stems from a study of blood T cell repertoires in COVID-19. Study-level information: Acute and convalescent COVID-19 samples came from the United States, Italy and Spain. PBMCs, B-cell-depleted T cells, or T cells were the source of the cDNA or gDNA that made up the material.

From germline, CDR1 is LNHDA and CDR2 SQIVND (reference sequence). This CDR3 contains 15 residues. Trimming at V came to 5 bases and at J to 3 bases, leaving 5 bases not matched to a gene. Original handling: Using reference gene primer amplification, nucleated cell counts were estimated. Produced via immunoSEQ multiplex PCR; TCRdb's table is partial and in-frame only. D and trimming were read from the DNA, whereas the V and J calls and clone size are those reported in that table. The table records 100,000 to 150,000 clones, more than 75% of them present only once. The chain recombines TRBV19 with TRBJ2-1, with 9 bases that match TRBD1. What was sequenced was peripheral blood. The source of this sequence is a man aged 65-85 years with active COVID-19. DNA for the CDR3: TGTGCCAGTAGTCTGGGACAGGGAGTCTACAATGAGCAGTTCTTC. Translated, it gives CASSLGQGVYNEQFF.